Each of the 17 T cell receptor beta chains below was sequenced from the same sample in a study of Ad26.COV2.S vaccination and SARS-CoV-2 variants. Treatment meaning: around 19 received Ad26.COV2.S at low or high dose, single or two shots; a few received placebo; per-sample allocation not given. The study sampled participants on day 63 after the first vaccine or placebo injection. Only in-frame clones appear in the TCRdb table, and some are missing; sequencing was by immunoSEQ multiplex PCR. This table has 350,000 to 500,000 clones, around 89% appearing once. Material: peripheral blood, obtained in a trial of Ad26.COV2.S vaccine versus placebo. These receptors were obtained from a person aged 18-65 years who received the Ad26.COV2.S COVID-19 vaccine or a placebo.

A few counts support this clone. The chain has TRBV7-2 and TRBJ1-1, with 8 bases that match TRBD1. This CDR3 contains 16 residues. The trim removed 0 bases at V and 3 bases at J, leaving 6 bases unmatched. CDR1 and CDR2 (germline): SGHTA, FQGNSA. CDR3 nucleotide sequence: TGTGCCAGCAGCTTAGCCCCGACAGGGGTGGACACTGAAGCTTTCTTT. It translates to CASSLAPTGVDTEAFF.

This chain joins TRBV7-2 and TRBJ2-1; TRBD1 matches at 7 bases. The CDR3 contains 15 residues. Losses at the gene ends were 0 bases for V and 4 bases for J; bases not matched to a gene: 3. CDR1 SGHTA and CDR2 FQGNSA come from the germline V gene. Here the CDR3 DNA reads TGTGCCAGCAGCTTAGCTGGACAGGAGTACAATGAGCAGTTCTTC. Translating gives CASSLAGQEYNEQFF.

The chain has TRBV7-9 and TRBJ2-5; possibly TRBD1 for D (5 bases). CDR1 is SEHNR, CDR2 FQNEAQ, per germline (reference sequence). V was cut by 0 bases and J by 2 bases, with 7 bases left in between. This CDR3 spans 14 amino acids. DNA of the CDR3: TGTGCCAGCAGCTTAGCTGACAGTCAAGAGACCCAGTACTTC. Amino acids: CASSLADSQETQYF.

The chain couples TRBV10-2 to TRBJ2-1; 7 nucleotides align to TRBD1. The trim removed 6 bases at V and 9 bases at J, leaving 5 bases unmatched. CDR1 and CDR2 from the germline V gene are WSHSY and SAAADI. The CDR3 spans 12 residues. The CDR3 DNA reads TGCGCCAGCAGGATAGGGGGCGGTGAGCAGTTCTTC. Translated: CASRIGGGEQFF.

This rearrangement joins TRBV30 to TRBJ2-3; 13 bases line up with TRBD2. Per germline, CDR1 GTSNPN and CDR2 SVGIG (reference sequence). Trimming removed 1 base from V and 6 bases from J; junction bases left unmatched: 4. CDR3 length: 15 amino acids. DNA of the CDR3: TGTGCCTGGAGTGATACTAGCGGGGGGGCGGATACGCAGTATTTT. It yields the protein CAWSDTSGGADTQYF.

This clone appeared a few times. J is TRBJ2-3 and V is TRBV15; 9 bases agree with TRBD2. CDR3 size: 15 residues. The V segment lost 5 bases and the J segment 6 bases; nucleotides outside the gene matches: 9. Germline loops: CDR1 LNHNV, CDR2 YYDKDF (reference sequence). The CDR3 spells CATSLSGGPTDTQYF. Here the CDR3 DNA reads TGTGCCACCAGCCTGAGCGGGGGGCCGACCGATACGCAGTATTTT.

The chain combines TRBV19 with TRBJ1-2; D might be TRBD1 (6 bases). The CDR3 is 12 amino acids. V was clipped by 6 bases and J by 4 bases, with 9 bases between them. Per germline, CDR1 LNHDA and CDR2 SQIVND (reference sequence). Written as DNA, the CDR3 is TGTGCCAGTAGGACAGGCTCCTATGGCTACACCTTC. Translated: CASRTGSYGYTF.

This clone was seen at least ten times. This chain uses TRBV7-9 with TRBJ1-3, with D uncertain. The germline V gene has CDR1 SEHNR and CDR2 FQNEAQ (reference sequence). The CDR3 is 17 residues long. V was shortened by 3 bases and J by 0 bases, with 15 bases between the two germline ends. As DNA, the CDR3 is TGTGCCAGCAGCTTGTTTCCCGGAGTGAGCTCTGGAAACACCATATATTTT. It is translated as CASSLFPGVSSGNTIYF. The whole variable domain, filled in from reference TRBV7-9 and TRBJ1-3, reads DTGVSQNPRHKITKRGQNVTFRCDPISEHNRLYWYRQTLGQGPEFLTYFQNEAQLEKSRLLSDRFSAERPKGSFSTLEIQRTEQGDSAMYLCASSLFPGVSSGNTIYFGEGSWLTVV.

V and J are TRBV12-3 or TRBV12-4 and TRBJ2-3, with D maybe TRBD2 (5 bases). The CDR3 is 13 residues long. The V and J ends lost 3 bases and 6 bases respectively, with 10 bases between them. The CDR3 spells CASSFPGVDTQYF. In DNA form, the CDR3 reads TGTGCCAGCAGTTTCCCCGGGGTCGATACGCAGTATTTT.

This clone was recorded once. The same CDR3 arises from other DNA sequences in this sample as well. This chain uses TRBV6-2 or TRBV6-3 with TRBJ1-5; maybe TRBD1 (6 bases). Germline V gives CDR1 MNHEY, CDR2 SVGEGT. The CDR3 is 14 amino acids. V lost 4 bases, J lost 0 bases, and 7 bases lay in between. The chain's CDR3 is CASSWTASNQPQHF. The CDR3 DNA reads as TGTGCCAGCAGTTGGACAGCTAGCAATCAGCCCCAGCATTTT.

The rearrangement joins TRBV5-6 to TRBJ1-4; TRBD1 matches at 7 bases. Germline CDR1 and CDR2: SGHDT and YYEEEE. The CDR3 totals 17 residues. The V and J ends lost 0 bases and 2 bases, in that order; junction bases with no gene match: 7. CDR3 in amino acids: CASSLGQGRWTNEKLFF. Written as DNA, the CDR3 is TGTGCCAGCAGCTTGGGACAGGGCCGGTGGACTAATGAAAAACTGTTTTTT.

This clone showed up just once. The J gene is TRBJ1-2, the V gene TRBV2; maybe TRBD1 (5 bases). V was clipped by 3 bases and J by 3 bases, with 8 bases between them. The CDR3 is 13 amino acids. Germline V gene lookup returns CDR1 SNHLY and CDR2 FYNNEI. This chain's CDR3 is CASSDGGYYGYTF. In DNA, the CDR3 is TGTGCCAGCAGTGATGGGGGGTACTATGGCTACACCTTC.

CDR3 nucleotides: TGCGCCAGCAGCTTGGACTATTATAATTCACCCCTCCACTTT. Its translation: CASSLDYYNSPLHF. The V call is TRBV5-1, the J call TRBJ1-6, with D unresolved. The CDR3 consists of 14 residues. Between the trimmed V and J ends, which lost 0 bases and 4 bases, there was a span of 5 bases. The V gene's germline CDR1 is SGHRS and CDR2 YFSETQ.

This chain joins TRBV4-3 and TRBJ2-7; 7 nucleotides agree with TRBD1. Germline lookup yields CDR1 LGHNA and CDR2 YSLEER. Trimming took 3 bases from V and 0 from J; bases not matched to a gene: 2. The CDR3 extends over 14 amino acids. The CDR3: CASSHRQGSYEQYF. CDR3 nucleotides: TGCGCCAGCAGCCATCGACAGGGCTCCTACGAGCAGTACTTC.

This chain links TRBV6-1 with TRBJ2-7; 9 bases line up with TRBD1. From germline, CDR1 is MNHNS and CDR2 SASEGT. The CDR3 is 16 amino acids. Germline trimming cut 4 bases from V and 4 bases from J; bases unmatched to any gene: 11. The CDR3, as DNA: TGTGCCAGCAGTGGACAGGGGGGAGGCGTCGTTTACGAGCAGTACTTC. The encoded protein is CASSGQGGGVVYEQYF.

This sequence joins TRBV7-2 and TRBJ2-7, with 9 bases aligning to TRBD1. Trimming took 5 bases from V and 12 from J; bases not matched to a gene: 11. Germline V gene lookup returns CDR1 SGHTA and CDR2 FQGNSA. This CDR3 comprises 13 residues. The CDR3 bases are TGTGCCAGCAGCATCTCAACGGGACAGGGCTCGTACTTC. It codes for CASSISTGQGSYF.

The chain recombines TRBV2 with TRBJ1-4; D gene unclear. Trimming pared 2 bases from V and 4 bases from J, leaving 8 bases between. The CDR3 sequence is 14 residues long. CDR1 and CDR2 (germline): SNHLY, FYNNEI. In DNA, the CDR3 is TGTGCCAGCAGTGAAAGGCGGAATAATGAAAAACTGTTTTTT. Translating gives CASSERRNNEKLFF.